This T cell receptor beta chain was observed in a study of cytomegalovirus exposure and HLA in healthy donors. Study at large: Genotyping showed around 81% of a few hundred donors falling in the Caucasian-associated ancestry cluster.

A word on this clone: Its antigen is not known.

Whole-study findings and limits: About 90% or about 30% of the time was how often most TCR beta V segments were productive, according to an earlier analysis. The listing of roughly 160 TCR beta chains classed them as cytomegalovirus-associated. Serostatus for CMV was the only available immune exposure information.

The PCR ran on 60 Vbeta and 13 Jbeta primers. TCRdb keeps only in-frame clones here, not all; method: immunoSEQ multiplex PCR. Of about 130,000 clones in the sample, roughly 74% were seen once. Germline-derived CDR1 and CDR2 are SGHTA and FQGNSA. V lost 1 base and J lost 0, with 7 bases in between. CDR3 size: 15 residues. This chain joins TRBV7-2 and TRBJ1-3, with D perhaps matching TRBD1 (5 bases). Sequencing was performed on PBMCs. The receptor's source is a woman aged 45-65 years in good health and CMV-seropositive. DNA of the CDR3: TGTGCCAGCAGCTTAGAAGGGGCCTCTGGAAACACCATATATTTT. It encodes CASSLEGASGNTIYF.